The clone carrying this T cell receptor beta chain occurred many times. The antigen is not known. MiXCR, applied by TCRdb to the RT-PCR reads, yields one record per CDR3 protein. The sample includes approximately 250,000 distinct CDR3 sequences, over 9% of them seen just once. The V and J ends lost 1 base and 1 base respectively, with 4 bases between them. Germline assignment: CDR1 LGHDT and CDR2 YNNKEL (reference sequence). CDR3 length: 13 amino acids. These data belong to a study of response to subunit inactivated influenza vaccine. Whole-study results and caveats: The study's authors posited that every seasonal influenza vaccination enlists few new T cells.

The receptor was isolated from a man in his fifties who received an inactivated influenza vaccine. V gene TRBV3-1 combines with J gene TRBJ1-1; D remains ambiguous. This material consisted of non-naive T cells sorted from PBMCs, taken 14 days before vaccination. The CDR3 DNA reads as TGTGCCAGCAGCCAAGGAAGGAACACTGAAGCTTTCTTT. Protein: CASSQGRNTEAFF.